These T cell receptor beta chains were read from a single sample in a study of cytomegalovirus exposure and HLA in healthy donors. The repertoire was sequenced with immunoSEQ multiplex PCR; TCRdb's copy has only in-frame clones and lacks some. Seen here are 100,000 or so clones, 76% observed once, and the top ten hold 8.2%. The specimen sequenced was PBMCs. Receptor source: a man between 40 and 49 years old in good health and CMV-seropositive. Both conserved end residues are part of each CDR3. Size tells how often a clone was seen (once, few, many) or the class of an expanded clone, and some rows leave it out.

abundance | j_gene | v_gene | CDR3aa
- | TRBJ2-1 | TRBV7-2 | CASSPSGIPEQFF
- | TRBJ1-5 | TRBV7-2 | CASSLLNNQPQHF
- | TRBJ2-2 | TRBV7-3 | CASSLGQGLYTGELFF
- | TRBJ2-4 | TRBV18 | CASSTLALSGQGHIQYF
- | TRBJ2-7 | TRBV5-5 | CASSLVTRAGSEQYF
- | TRBJ2-6 | TRBV9 | CASSVYLSGANVLTF
once | TRBJ2-1 | TRBV7-7 | CASSPLGGSSYNEQFF
- | TRBJ2-4 | TRBV7-2 | CASSHPGGNIQYF
- | TRBJ2-4 | TRBV7-2 | CASSPMAGSKNIQYF
- | TRBJ1-5 | TRBV25-1 | CASSDHGGTQGSNQPQHF
- | TRBJ2-7 | TRBV9 | CASSPRTGGAYEQYF
- | TRBJ1-6 | TRBV27 | CASSHILLTGKGSPLHF
- | TRBJ2-3 | TRBV5-1 | CASSFGTISDTQYF
few | TRBJ1-1 | TRBV19 | CASSIGGGIGTEAFF